A selection of T cell receptor beta chains follows, all from one sample in a study of blood T cell repertoires in COVID-19. Produced via immunoSEQ multiplex PCR; TCRdb's table is partial and in-frame only. The sample carries about 58,000 clones, about 91% recorded once. The source material was peripheral blood. Receptors were obtained from a woman aged 55-69 years with active COVID-19. The CDR3 runs from the conserved cysteine through the conserved F or W. The D gene is left open where the match is weak. The size entry is marked missing in some rows and otherwise reads once, few, many or a size class.

J: TRBJ2-3
size: once
D: .
V: TRBV4-2
DNA: TGTGCCAGCAGATCCGCGGGGGCAGCGGATACGCAGTATTTT
CDR3: CASRSAGAADTQYF

J: TRBJ1-3
size: .
D: .
V: TRBV2
DNA: TGTGCCAGCAGTGGAGTTCGCTCTGGAAACACCATATATTTT
CDR3: CASSGVRSGNTIYF

J: TRBJ1-5
size: .
D: TRBD1
V: TRBV15
DNA: TGTGCCACCAGCAGAGACGACAGGGTTATCAATCAGCCCCAGCATTTT
CDR3: CATSRDDRVINQPQHF

J: TRBJ1-1
size: .
D: .
V: TRBV3-1/TRBV3-2
DNA: TGTGCCAGCAGCCAATCGAGGACCGGGACTGAGAACACTGAAGCTTTCTTT
CDR3: CASSQSRTGTENTEAFF

J: TRBJ2-1
size: .
D: .
V: TRBV12-5
DNA: TGTGCTAGTGGCCCACCCTCCGGGGGGCGGCATGGTGAGCAGTTCTTC
CDR3: CASGPPSGGRHGEQFF

J: TRBJ1-5
size: .
D: .
V: TRBV5-4
DNA: TGTGCCAGCAGCTTGGGAGGAGGGCCCCAGCATTTT
CDR3: CASSLGGGPQHF

J: TRBJ2-7
size: .
D: .
V: TRBV5-4
DNA: TGTGCCAGCAGCTCTTGGGAGCCCTACGAGCAGTACTTC
CDR3: CASSSWEPYEQYF

J: TRBJ2-2
size: .
D: .
V: TRBV20-1
DNA: TGCAGTGCTCTTGGCTTCGGGGAGCTGTTTTTT
CDR3: CSALGFGELFF

J: TRBJ2-7
size: .
D: .
V: TRBV5-4
DNA: TGTGCCAGCAGCCCGAGGGTCGACGGGGAGCAGTACTTC
CDR3: CASSPRVDGEQYF

J: TRBJ1-6
size: .
D: .
V: TRBV6-5
DNA: TGTGCCTCAAAGGGGCCGGGCTCCTATAATTCACCCCTCCACTTT
CDR3: CASKGPGSYNSPLHF

J: TRBJ2-1
size: .
D: TRBD2
V: TRBV7-3
DNA: TGTGCCAGCAGCTTACAAGTAGCGGGGGTCCATGAGCAGTTCTTC
CDR3: CASSLQVAGVHEQFF

J: TRBJ2-1
size: .
D: .
V: TRBV18
DNA: TGTGCCAGCTCACCAGGACAAGGCAATGAGCAGTTCTTC
CDR3: CASSPGQGNEQFF

J: TRBJ1-3
size: .
D: .
V: TRBV15
DNA: TGTGCCACCAGCAGAGATACGGGCAGGGGCTCTGGAAACACCATATATTTT
CDR3: CATSRDTGRGSGNTIYF

J: TRBJ1-3
size: .
D: TRBD1
V: TRBV7-2
DNA: TGTGCCAGCAGCGATTCTCAGGGGGCATCTGGAAACACCATATATTTT
CDR3: CASSDSQGASGNTIYF

J: TRBJ2-3
size: once
D: .
V: TRBV4-1
DNA: TGCGCCAGCAGCCAAGTTCAGGCTCGGGATACGCAGTATTTT
CDR3: CASSQVQARDTQYF

J: TRBJ1-3
size: .
D: .
V: TRBV9
DNA: TGTGCCAGCAGCACTAGGTTACAGGGCATTGGAAACACCATATATTTT
CDR3: CASSTRLQGIGNTIYF

J: TRBJ1-6
size: .
D: .
V: TRBV7-2
DNA: TGTGCCAGCAGCTTGCCCGGGACTTATAATTCACCCCTCCACTTT
CDR3: CASSLPGTYNSPLHF